These 32 T cell receptor beta chains were sequenced from one sample in a study of post-analysis software for immune sequencing data. Study findings and constraints: Included in a set of several TRBV segments more frequent in patients than controls were TRBV5-6, TRBV5-1 and TRBV20-1.

Prepared libraries of TCR beta cDNA carried unique molecular identifiers. MiXCR, applied by TCRdb to the PCR reads, yields one record per CDR3 protein. The data show about 800,000 distinct CDR3 sequences, just under 30% seen once. Antigen specificity for these receptors is unknown. The sample consisted of blood. The receptors were sampled from a girl under 18 with multiple sclerosis.

This clonotype was detected a few times. The chain has TRBV20-1 and TRBJ2-5; TRBD2 matches 13 bases. Germline V gives CDR1 DFQATT, CDR2 SNEGSKA (reference sequence). V was pared by 6 bases and J by 3 bases, with 4 bases of the junction left unmatched. There are 14 residues in the CDR3. The CDR3 sequence: CSAPGLAGEETQYF. The CDR3 region has the DNA TGCAGTGCCCCTGGACTAGCGGGGGAAGAGACCCAGTACTTC.

The V gene is TRBV5-1, the J gene TRBJ1-4; tentative D call: TRBD1 (6 bases). CDR3 length equals 15 residues. CDR1 and CDR2 (germline): SGHRS, YFSETQ. The ends were cut back, 5 bases at V and 0 bases at J, with 11 bases in the middle. Here the CDR3 reads CASSSHRATNEKLFF. DNA of the CDR3: TGCGCCAGCAGTTCCCACAGGGCAACTAATGAAAAACTGTTTTTT.

The chain joins TRBV6-6 to TRBJ1-5; 10 bases are a match to TRBD1. Germline V gene sequence: CDR1 MNHNY, CDR2 SVGAGI (reference sequence). The CDR3 extends over 15 amino acids. The J segment lost 7 bases and the V segment lost 6 bases, leaving 9 bases of the junction unmatched. The CDR3: CASSLGQGKGQPQHF. CDR3 DNA: TGTGCCAGCAGCCTGGGACAGGGGAAGGGGCAGCCCCAGCATTTT.

CDR3 bases: TGCGCCAGCAGGGCTGGGTCCTACAATGAGCAGTACTTC. This gives the protein CASRAGSYNEQYF. V usage is TRBV5-1 and J usage is TRBJ2-7; no firm D call. In germline, CDR1 is SGHRS, CDR2 YFSETQ. Trimming removed 5 bases from V and 7 bases from J, with 16 bases in between. The CDR3 is made up of 13 amino acids.

Comments on this clonotype: A much larger clone differs from this one at a single base, so this may be a read error. The J gene is TRBJ2-5, the V gene TRBV29-1; a weak D match, TRBD2 (5 bases). Germline V lookup: CDR1 SQVTM, CDR2 ANQGSEA. The CDR3 has 12 amino acids. Trimming removed 6 bases from V and 11 bases from J, with 19 bases in between. The CDR3 DNA follows: TGCAGCGTAGGGTTAAACGGGAATGAGCAGTACTTC. The encoded protein is CSVGLNGNEQYF. The full variable domain, completed using reference TRBV29-1 and TRBJ2-5, is SAVISQKPSRDICQRGTSLTIQCQVDSQVTMMFWYRQQPGQSLTLIATANQGSEATYESGFVIDKFPISRPNLTFSTLTVSNMSPEDSSIYLCSVGLNGNEQYFGPGTRLLVL.

Comment on this clonotype: Possible read error: a much larger clone is one base away. The rearrangement uses TRBV29-1 and TRBJ2-7; D tentatively fits TRBD1 or TRBD2 (5 bases each). This CDR3 is built from 12 residues. V lost 1 base and J 3 bases, leaving 7 bases between the germline ends. In germline, CDR1 is SQVTM, CDR2 ANQGSEA. The DNA for the CDR3 is TGCAGCGTTGAAGGGGGGAACTACGAGCAGTACTTC. Amino acids: CSVEGGNYEQYF.

This clonotype has a handful of counts. The genes are TRBV7-6 and TRBJ1-5, with D hard to call. The germline V gene encodes CDR1 SGHVS and CDR2 FNYEAQ. This CDR3 contains 14 residues. V was trimmed by 1 base and J by 6 bases, leaving 10 bases between them. The CDR3 region has the DNA TGTGCCAGCAGCTTAGGACACCCCGGTCAGCCCCAGCATTTT. The encoded protein is CASSLGHPGQPQHF.

This chain joins TRBV7-6 and TRBJ2-1; no reliable D call. Trimming removed 1 base from V and 11 bases from J, with 12 bases in between. The CDR3 contains 13 residues. Germline CDR1 is SGHVS and CDR2 is FNYEAQ. CDR3 sequence: CASSLGRTGQQFF. CDR3 nucleotide sequence: TGTGCCAGCAGCTTAGGACGGACCGGACAGCAGTTCTTC.

This clonotype was observed a few times. V and J are TRBV7-9 and TRBJ1-6; D not certain. The CDR3 has 18 residues. The ends were cut back, 2 bases at V and 7 bases at J, with 21 bases in the middle. Germline V gives CDR1 SEHNR, CDR2 FQNEAQ (reference sequence). CDR3 region: CASSLLTSANWANSPLHF. CDR3 DNA sequence: TGTGCCAGCAGCTTATTAACGTCTGCAAATTGGGCCAATTCACCCCTCCACTTT.

The chain combines TRBV20-1 with TRBJ2-1, with a possible D match to TRBD2 (6 bases). This CDR3 is 16 amino acids long. V was shortened by 6 bases and J by 5 bases, with 23 bases between the two germline ends. Germline V CDR1 and CDR2: DFQATT, SNEGSKA (reference sequence). The CDR3 region is CSASLVGGVPDNEQFF. In DNA form, the CDR3 reads TGCAGTGCCTCCCTGGTGGGCGGGGTACCCGACAATGAGCAGTTCTTC.

V is TRBV27 and J is TRBJ1-6; 7 positions match TRBD1. The CDR3 consists of 16 residues. Per germline, CDR1 MNHEY and CDR2 SMNVEV (reference sequence). J lost 7 bases, V lost 6 bases, and 12 bases had no gene match. The CDR3 is CASRIYRQGWNSPLHF. The CDR3 nucleotides are TGTGCCAGCAGAATCTACCGACAGGGATGGAATTCACCCCTCCACTTT.

This chain links TRBV12-3 or TRBV12-4 with TRBJ2-1, with TRBD1 matching over 9 bases. The CDR3 totals 19 residues. After removal of 5 bases from V and 9 bases from J, the junction contained 23 bases not matched to a gene. In DNA form, the CDR3 reads TGTGCCAGCAGTCCCCGATCCTCAAACAGGGGGCGGCCGTCAGGTGAGCAGTTCTTC. Protein: CASSPRSSNRGRPSGEQFF.

The chain has TRBV28 and TRBJ1-2; no reliable D call. This CDR3 is built from 15 residues. Germline CDR1 MDHEN, CDR2 SYDVKM. V was clipped by 2 bases and J by 8 bases, with 18 bases between them. For the CDR3, the DNA is TGTGCCAGCAGTTTAACCCCCGGACGTTTGGAGGGCTACACCTTC. This codes for CASSLTPGRLEGYTF.

This chain joins TRBV28 and TRBJ2-5, with 12 bases that match TRBD1. The CDR3 loop spans 17 amino acids. V gave up 1 base and J gave up 5 bases; unmatched junction bases: 8. The germline V gene has CDR1 MDHEN and CDR2 SYDVKM. Here the CDR3 DNA reads TGTGCCAGCAGTTTATACTCCGGGACAGGGGGCAGGGAGACCCAGTACTTC. Its translation is CASSLYSGTGGRETQYF.

At least ten counts were recorded for this clonotype. The V and J genes are TRBV7-8 and TRBJ1-2; a weak D match, TRBD1 (5 bases). The germline V gene has CDR1 SGHVS and CDR2 FQNEAQ. The CDR3 has 14 residues. Trimming cost V 6 bases and J 1 base, with 12 bases left between them. The CDR3 sequence: CASSLGGGNYGYTF. Written as DNA, the CDR3 is TGTGCCAGCAGTTTGGGGGGTGGTAACTATGGCTACACCTTC.

V and J are TRBV29-1 and TRBJ2-5, with 10 positions matching TRBD2. Germline loops: CDR1 SQVTM, CDR2 ANQGSEA. This CDR3 has 14 amino acids. Unmatched junction bases numbered 11, after V lost 8 bases and J lost 5 bases. CDR3 loop: CSSTLAGETETQYF. The CDR3 bases are TGCAGCTCTACTCTAGCGGGAGAAACCGAGACCCAGTACTTC.

This clonotype was counted only a few times. The V gene is TRBV3-1, the J gene TRBJ2-3; 10 bases map to TRBD2. Germline assignment: CDR1 LGHDT and CDR2 YNNKEL (reference sequence). This CDR3 has 21 amino acids. V dropped 4 bases and J dropped 3; count of bases not matched to a gene: 22. The CDR3 spells CASSPSGGALIPLTETDTQYF. The CDR3 DNA follows: TGTGCCAGCAGCCCAAGCGGGGGGGCCCTTATTCCCCTGACGGAGACAGATACGCAGTATTTT.

The chain recombines TRBV7-2 with TRBJ1-5; 7 bases line up with TRBD1. Germline V CDR1 and CDR2: SGHTA, FQGNSA. This CDR3 spans 14 amino acids. The V gene end was trimmed by 4 bases and the J gene end by 5 bases; junction bases not matched to a gene: 5. This CDR3 reads CASSSRDSYQPQHF. CDR3 nucleotides: TGTGCCAGCAGCTCACGGGACAGTTATCAGCCCCAGCATTTT. Full variable domain (remainder filled in from reference TRBV7-2 and TRBJ1-5): GAGVSQSPSNKVTEKGKDVELRCDPISGHTALYWYRQSLGQGLEFLIYFQGNSAPDKSGLPSDRFSAERTGGSVSTLTIQRTQQEDSAVYLCASSSRDSYQPQHFGDGTRLSIL.

This chain joins TRBV5-5 and TRBJ1-1; a weak D match, TRBD1 (6 bases). V dropped 4 bases and J dropped 3 bases, with 13 bases sitting between them. The V gene's germline CDR1 is SGHKS and CDR2 YYEKEE (reference sequence). The CDR3 has 14 amino acids. CDR3: CASSAGDWDTEAFF. Written as DNA, the CDR3 is TGTGCCAGCAGCGCAGGGGATTGGGACACTGAAGCTTTCTTT.

In nucleotides, the CDR3 is TGTGCCACCAGTGATTTGCGGGAGGGGCCTAAGCGGTTCTTC. Amino acids: CATSDLREGPKRFF. The chain is built from TRBV24-1 and TRBJ2-1; 8 bases align to TRBD2. The CDR3 runs 14 residues. Germline V lookup: CDR1 KGHDR, CDR2 SFDVKD. J lost 15 bases, V lost 0 bases, and 9 bases had no gene match.

Only one count was recorded for this clonotype. The chain recombines TRBV3-1 with TRBJ2-3; a possible D gene is TRBD2 (6 bases). Per germline, CDR1 LGHDT and CDR2 YNNKEL (reference sequence). The CDR3 loop spans 13 amino acids. With 4 bases removed from V and 4 bases from J, the gap between germline ends came to 9 bases. This chain's CDR3 is CASSREAADTQYF. For the CDR3, the DNA is TGTGCCAGCAGCCGGGAGGCGGCAGATACGCAGTATTTT.

The chain carries TRBV5-1 and TRBJ1-6; 8 bases are a match to TRBD1. Germline CDR1 SGHRS, CDR2 YFSETQ. V shed 4 bases and J 10 bases; nucleotides not matched to a gene: 13. CDR3 length equals 16 residues. The CDR3 here is CASSMTGVVANSPLHF. DNA of the CDR3: TGCGCCAGCAGCATGACAGGGGTAGTGGCTAACTCACCCCTCCACTTT.

This rearrangement joins TRBV5-1 to TRBJ2-2; D might be TRBD2 (5 bases). CDR3 size: 17 residues. CDR1 and CDR2 (germline): SGHRS, YFSETQ. With 4 bases removed from V and 5 bases from J, the gap between germline ends came to 21 bases. Here the CDR3 DNA reads TGCGCCAGCAGCCTACCCACAGCGGCCTTGGGGACCGGGGAGCTGTTTTTT. Encoded protein: CASSLPTAALGTGELFF.

This rearrangement joins TRBV20-1 to TRBJ2-1; D gene unclear. With 3 bases removed from V and 3 bases from J, the gap between germline ends came to 12 bases. The germline V gene has CDR1 DFQATT and CDR2 SNEGSKA (reference sequence). The CDR3 runs to 14 residues. The CDR3 bases are TGCAGTGCTAGGTCAGGAAGCCGCTACAATGAGCAGTTCTTC. Translating it yields CSARSGSRYNEQFF.

The V and J genes are TRBV6-2 or TRBV6-3 and TRBJ2-7, with TRBD2 matching over 7 bases. This CDR3 is built from 16 residues. J lost 0 bases, V lost 1 base, and 6 bases had no gene match. Germline values: CDR1 MNHEY, CDR2 SVGEGT. The DNA of the CDR3 is TGTGCCAGCAGTTACTGGCTAGCGGAAAGCTCCTACGAGCAGTACTTC. Translating it yields CASSYWLAESSYEQYF.

The chain joins TRBV2 to TRBJ1-5, with TRBD1 matching over 9 bases. The CDR3 loop spans 16 amino acids. The germline V gene has CDR1 SNHLY and CDR2 FYNNEI. V was pared by 8 bases and J by 7 bases, with 15 bases of the junction left unmatched. The DNA for the CDR3 is TGTGCCAGCGTTAAGACCGGACAGGGGCTGGGGCAGCCCCAGCATTTT. Encoded protein: CASVKTGQGLGQPQHF.

The chain combines TRBV7-2 with TRBJ2-3; D is perhaps TRBD1 or TRBD2 (5 bases each). Between the trimmed V and J ends, which lost 5 bases and 6 bases, there was a span of 15 bases. CDR3 length: 14 amino acids. Germline lookup yields CDR1 SGHTA and CDR2 FQGNSA. The CDR3 DNA sequence: TGTGCCAGCAGCCCAGGGACCGCGCCCGATACGCAGTATTTT. Protein sequence: CASSPGTAPDTQYF.

The rearrangement uses TRBV20-1 and TRBJ1-5, with D possibly being TRBD1 (5 bases). The CDR3 extends over 14 amino acids. The V gene's germline CDR1 is DFQATT and CDR2 SNEGSKA (reference sequence). V dropped 1 base and J dropped 3 bases, with 10 bases sitting between them. The CDR3 sequence is CSARVLGDNQPQHF. CDR3 DNA: TGCAGTGCTAGAGTGTTGGGGGACAATCAGCCCCAGCATTTT.

This clonotype was observed a few times. The V gene is TRBV5-1, the J gene TRBJ2-1, with 8 nucleotides matching TRBD1. The trim removed 0 bases at V and 3 bases at J, leaving 5 bases unmatched. The CDR3 contains 16 residues. Germline V gives CDR1 SGHRS, CDR2 YFSETQ. The CDR3 sequence: CASSLAADRDYNEQFF. The DNA for the CDR3 is TGCGCCAGCAGCTTGGCCGCGGACAGGGACTACAATGAGCAGTTCTTC.

V is TRBV6-2 or TRBV6-3 and J is TRBJ2-1; 11 nucleotides line up with TRBD2. From germline, CDR1 is MNHEY and CDR2 SVGEGT. This CDR3 spans 15 amino acids. The ends lost 7 bases at V and 2 bases at J; junction bases unmatched: 4. The CDR3 region has the DNA TGTGCCAGCACCCCGACTAGCGGGGCCTACAATGAGCAGTTCTTC. It translates to CASTPTSGAYNEQFF.

This clonotype has more than one count but fewer than ten. The chain carries TRBV6-2 or TRBV6-3 and TRBJ2-7; D is possibly TRBD1 or TRBD2 (5 bases each). Germline V gene sequence: CDR1 MNHEY, CDR2 SVGEGT. The CDR3 extends over 11 amino acids. V was pared by 7 bases and J by 4 bases, with 8 bases between. DNA of the CDR3: TGTGCCAGCATCGGGGCGTACGAGCAGTACTTC. It yields the protein CASIGAYEQYF.

In this sample, this clonotype turned up a few times. The CDR3 here is CSAPGGGGGLADTQYF. CDR3 nucleotide sequence: TGCAGTGCCCCCGGGGGAGGGGGCGGGCTCGCAGATACGCAGTATTTT. The chain has TRBV20-1 and TRBJ2-3, with D possibly called TRBD1 or TRBD2 (7 bases each). CDR1 is DFQATT, CDR2 SNEGSKA, per germline (reference sequence). Trimming cost V 6 bases and J 4 bases, with 23 bases left between them. The CDR3 is 16 amino acids.